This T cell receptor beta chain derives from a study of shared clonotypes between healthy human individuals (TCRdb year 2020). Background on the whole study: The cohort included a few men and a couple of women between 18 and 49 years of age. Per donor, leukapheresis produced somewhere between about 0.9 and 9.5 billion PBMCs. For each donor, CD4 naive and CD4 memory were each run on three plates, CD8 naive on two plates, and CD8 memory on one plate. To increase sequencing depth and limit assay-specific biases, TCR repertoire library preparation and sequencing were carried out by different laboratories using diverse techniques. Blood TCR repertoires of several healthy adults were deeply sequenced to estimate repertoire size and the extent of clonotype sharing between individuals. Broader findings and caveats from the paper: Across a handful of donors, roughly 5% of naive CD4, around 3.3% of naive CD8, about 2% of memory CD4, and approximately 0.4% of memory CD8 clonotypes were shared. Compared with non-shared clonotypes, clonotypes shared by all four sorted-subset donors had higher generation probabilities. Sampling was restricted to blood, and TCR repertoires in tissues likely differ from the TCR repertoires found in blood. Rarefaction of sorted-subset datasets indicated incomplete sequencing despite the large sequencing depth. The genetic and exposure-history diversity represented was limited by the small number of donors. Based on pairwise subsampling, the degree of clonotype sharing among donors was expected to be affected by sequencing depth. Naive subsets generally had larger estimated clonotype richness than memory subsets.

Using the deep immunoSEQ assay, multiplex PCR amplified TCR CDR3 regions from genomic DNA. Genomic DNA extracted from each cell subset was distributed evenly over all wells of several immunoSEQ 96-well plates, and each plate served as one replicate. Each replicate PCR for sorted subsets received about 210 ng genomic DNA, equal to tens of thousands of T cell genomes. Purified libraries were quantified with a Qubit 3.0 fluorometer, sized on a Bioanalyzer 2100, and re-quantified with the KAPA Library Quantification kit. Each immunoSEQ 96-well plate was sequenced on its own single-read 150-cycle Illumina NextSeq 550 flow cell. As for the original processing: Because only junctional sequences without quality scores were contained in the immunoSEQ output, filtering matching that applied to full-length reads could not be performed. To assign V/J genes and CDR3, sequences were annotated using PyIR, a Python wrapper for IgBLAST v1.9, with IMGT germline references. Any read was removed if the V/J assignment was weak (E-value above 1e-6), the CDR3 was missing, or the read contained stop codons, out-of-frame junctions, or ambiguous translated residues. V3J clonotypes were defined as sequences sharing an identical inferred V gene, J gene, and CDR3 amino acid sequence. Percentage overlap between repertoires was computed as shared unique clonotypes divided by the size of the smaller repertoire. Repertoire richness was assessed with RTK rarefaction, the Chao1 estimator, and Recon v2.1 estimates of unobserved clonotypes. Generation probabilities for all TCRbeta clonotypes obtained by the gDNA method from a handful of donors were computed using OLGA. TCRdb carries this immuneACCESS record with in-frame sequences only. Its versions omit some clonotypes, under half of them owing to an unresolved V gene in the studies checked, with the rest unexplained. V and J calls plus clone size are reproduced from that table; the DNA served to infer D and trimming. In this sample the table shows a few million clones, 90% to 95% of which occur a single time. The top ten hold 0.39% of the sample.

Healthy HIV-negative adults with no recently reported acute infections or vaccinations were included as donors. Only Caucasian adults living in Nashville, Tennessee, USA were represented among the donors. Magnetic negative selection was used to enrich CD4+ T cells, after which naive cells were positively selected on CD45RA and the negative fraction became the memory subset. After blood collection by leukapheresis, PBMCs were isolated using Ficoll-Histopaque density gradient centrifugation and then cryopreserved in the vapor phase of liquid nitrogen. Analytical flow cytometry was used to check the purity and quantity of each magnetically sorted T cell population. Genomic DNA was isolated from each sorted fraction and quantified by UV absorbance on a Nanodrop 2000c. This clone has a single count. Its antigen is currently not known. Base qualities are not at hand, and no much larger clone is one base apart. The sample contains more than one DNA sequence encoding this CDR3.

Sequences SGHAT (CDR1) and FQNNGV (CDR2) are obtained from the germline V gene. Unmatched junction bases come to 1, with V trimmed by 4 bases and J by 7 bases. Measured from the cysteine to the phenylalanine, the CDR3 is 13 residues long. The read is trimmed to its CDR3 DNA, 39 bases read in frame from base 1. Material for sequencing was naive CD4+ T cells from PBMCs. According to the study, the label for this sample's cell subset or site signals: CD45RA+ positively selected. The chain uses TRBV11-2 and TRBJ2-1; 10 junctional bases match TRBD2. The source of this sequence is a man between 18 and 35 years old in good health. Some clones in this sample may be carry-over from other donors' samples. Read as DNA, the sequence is TGTGCCAGCAGCTCGGGACTAGCGAATGAGCAGTTCTTC. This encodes CASSSGLANEQFF.